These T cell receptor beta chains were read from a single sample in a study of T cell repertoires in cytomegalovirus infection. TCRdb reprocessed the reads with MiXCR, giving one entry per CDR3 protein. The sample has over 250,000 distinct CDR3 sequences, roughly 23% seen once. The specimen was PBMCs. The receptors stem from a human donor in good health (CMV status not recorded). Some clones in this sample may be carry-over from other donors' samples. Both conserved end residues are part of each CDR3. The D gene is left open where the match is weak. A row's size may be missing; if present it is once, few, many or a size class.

CDR3: CASSFPTGVDGYTF; DNA: TGTGCCAGCAGCTTCCCCACAGGGGTCGACGGCTACACCTTC; V: TRBV7-2; size: many; J: TRBJ1-2; D: TRBD1
CDR3: CASSFRGGDTQYF; DNA: TGTGCCAGCAGCTTCAGGGGAGGGGATACGCAGTATTTT; V: TRBV7-3; size: .; J: TRBJ2-3; D: .
CDR3: CASSLDPDSNQPQHF; DNA: TGCGCCAGCAGCTTGGACCCCGATAGCAATCAGCCCCAGCATTTT; V: TRBV5-1; size: few; J: TRBJ1-5; D: .
CDR3: CSARAQGNSNQPQHF; DNA: TGCAGTGCTAGAGCGCAGGGGAATAGCAATCAGCCCCAGCATTTT; V: TRBV20-1; size: .; J: TRBJ1-5; D: .
CDR3: CSVQSLLNEQFF; DNA: TGCAGCGTGCAGAGCTTACTCAATGAGCAGTTCTTC; V: TRBV29-1; size: .; J: TRBJ2-1; D: .
CDR3: CASSLLRQGDEQYF; DNA: TGTGCCAGCAGTTTATTAAGACAGGGGGACGAGCAGTACTTC; V: TRBV27; size: .; J: TRBJ2-7; D: TRBD1
CDR3: CASSQASGASTDTQYF; DNA: TGCGCCAGCAGCCAAGCTTCGGGGGCTAGCACAGATACGCAGTATTTT; V: TRBV4-1; size: few; J: TRBJ2-3; D: .
CDR3: CASSLEIATLNYNEQFF; DNA: TGTGCCAGCAGCTTAGAGATAGCTACGTTAAACTACAATGAGCAGTTCTTC; V: TRBV7-2; size: .; J: TRBJ2-1; D: .
CDR3: CSVEGGQGAREQFF; DNA: TGCAGCGTTGAAGGGGGACAGGGGGCCAGGGAGCAGTTCTTC; V: TRBV29-1; size: .; J: TRBJ2-1; D: TRBD1
CDR3: CSGEGQLNTEAFF; DNA: TGCAGCGGGGAGGGACAGTTGAACACTGAAGCTTTCTTT; V: TRBV29-1; size: few; J: TRBJ1-1; D: TRBD1
CDR3: CSARATRDRHLAYEQYF; DNA: TGCAGTGCTAGAGCCACAAGAGACCGGCATTTGGCATACGAGCAGTACTTC; V: TRBV20-1; size: .; J: TRBJ2-7; D: .
CDR3: CATSDPYGYTF; DNA: TGTGCCACCAGTGACCCTTATGGCTACACCTTC; V: TRBV24-1; size: .; J: TRBJ1-2; D: .
CDR3: CSVDDTMNTEAFF; DNA: TGCAGCGTTGACGACACAATGAACACTGAAGCTTTCTTT; V: TRBV29-1; size: few; J: TRBJ1-1; D: .
CDR3: CASSPQGRLFF; DNA: TGTGCCAGCAGTCCTCAGGGGAGGCTGTTTTTT; V: TRBV6-6; size: few; J: TRBJ1-4; D: .
CDR3: CASSQDLGGSTDTQYF; DNA: TGTGCCAGCAGCCAAGATCTCGGCGGCAGCACAGATACGCAGTATTTT; V: TRBV14; size: few; J: TRBJ2-3; D: .
CDR3: CASSYSDQETQYF; DNA: TGTGCCAGCAGTTACTCGGACCAAGAGACCCAGTACTTC; V: TRBV6-5; size: .; J: TRBJ2-5; D: .
CDR3: CASSLARDAALHF; DNA: TGTGCCAGCAGCTTAGCGAGGGATGCGGCCCTCCACTTT; V: TRBV7-2; size: many; J: TRBJ1-6; D: .
CDR3: CASRNLNEKLFF; DNA: TGTGCCAGCAGGAATCTGAATGAAAAACTGTTTTTT; V: TRBV27; size: .; J: TRBJ1-4; D: .
CDR3: CASSSRPGQGWNEQFF; DNA: TGTGCCAGCAGCTCCCGGCCGGGACAGGGGTGGAATGAGCAGTTCTTC; V: TRBV11-2; size: .; J: TRBJ2-1; D: TRBD1
CDR3: CASSLGQGVTGELFF; DNA: TGTGCCAGCAGCTTAGGGCAGGGTGTTACCGGGGAGCTGTTTTTT; V: TRBV7-2; size: many; J: TRBJ2-2; D: .
CDR3: CATSERNAGIQYF; DNA: TGTGCCACCAGTGAGAGGAACGCGGGCATTCAGTACTTC; V: TRBV24-1; size: .; J: TRBJ2-4; D: .
CDR3: CSVDSRDSSYEQYF; DNA: TGCAGCGTTGACTCCCGGGACAGCTCCTACGAGCAGTACTTC; V: TRBV29-1; size: .; J: TRBJ2-7; D: TRBD1
CDR3: CASSPSVAGVPVYEQYF; DNA: TGTGCCAGCAGCCCCAGTGTAGCGGGAGTCCCAGTCTACGAGCAGTACTTC; V: TRBV7-2; size: many; J: TRBJ2-7; D: TRBD2
CDR3: CASSPGVNQPQHF; DNA: TGTGCCAGCAGCCCGGGGGTCAATCAGCCCCAGCATTTT; V: TRBV12-3/TRBV12-4; size: many; J: TRBJ1-5; D: .
CDR3: CASSPDRPPYGYTF; DNA: TGTGCCAGCAGCCCAGACAGACCGCCCTATGGCTACACCTTC; V: TRBV7-6; size: few; J: TRBJ1-2; D: .
CDR3: CASSPRAVNTEAFF; DNA: TGTGCCAGCAGTCCAAGGGCGGTGAACACTGAAGCTTTCTTT; V: TRBV27; size: .; J: TRBJ1-1; D: .
CDR3: CASSLEGKYNEQFF; DNA: TGTGCCAGCAGCTTAGAAGGGAAGTACAATGAGCAGTTCTTC; V: TRBV7-9; size: .; J: TRBJ2-1; D: .
CDR3: CSARDFLSRENQPQHF; DNA: TGCAGTGCTAGAGATTTCCTGTCCAGGGAAAATCAGCCCCAGCATTTT; V: TRBV20-1; size: few; J: TRBJ1-5; D: .
CDR3: CSARPPAGGSNSYNEQFF; DNA: TGCAGTGCTAGACCCCCGGCGGGGGGCAGTAACTCCTACAATGAGCAGTTCTTC; V: TRBV20-1; size: .; J: TRBJ2-1; D: TRBD2
CDR3: CASRTYRGTNEKLFF; DNA: TGTGCCAGCAGAACATATCGGGGGACTAATGAAAAACTGTTTTTT; V: TRBV28; size: .; J: TRBJ1-4; D: .
CDR3: CASSQIGWVGTSGRNEQFF; DNA: TGCGCCAGCAGCCAGATAGGGTGGGTTGGGACTAGCGGGAGGAATGAGCAGTTCTTC; V: TRBV4-1; size: .; J: TRBJ2-1; D: TRBD2
CDR3: CASSLAGGPLTDTQYF; DNA: TGTGCCAGCAGCTTAGCGGGAGGGCCGTTAACAGATACGCAGTATTTT; V: TRBV11-2; size: few; J: TRBJ2-3; D: TRBD2
CDR3: CASSLSDRGEKLFF; DNA: TGTGCCAGCAGTCTTTCGGACAGGGGAGAAAAACTGTTTTTT; V: TRBV25-1; size: .; J: TRBJ1-4; D: TRBD1
CDR3: CSATVGGGFQPQHF; DNA: TGCAGTGCAACGGTTGGGGGGGGCTTTCAGCCCCAGCATTTT; V: TRBV20-1; size: once; J: TRBJ1-5; D: .
CDR3: CTIAAGSQIDEETQYF; DNA: TGCACCATCGCCGCAGGCTCGCAGATCGACGAAGAGACCCAGTACTTC; V: TRBV29-1; size: few; J: TRBJ2-5; D: .
CDR3: CASSSGSFSYNEQFF; DNA: TGTGCCAGCAGCTCCGGGTCTTTCTCCTACAATGAGCAGTTCTTC; V: TRBV7-3; size: few; J: TRBJ2-1; D: .
CDR3: CASSPQAGQGFGYTF; DNA: TGTGCCAGCAGTCCTCAGGCGGGACAGGGGTTTGGCTACACCTTC; V: TRBV28; size: .; J: TRBJ1-2; D: TRBD1
CDR3: CASSLRWGAYEQYF; DNA: TGTGCCAGCAGCCTCCGTTGGGGGGCTTACGAGCAGTACTTC; V: TRBV14; size: few; J: TRBJ2-7; D: .
CDR3: CASSLLAGDYEQYF; DNA: TGTGCCAGCAGCTTATTAGCGGGAGACTACGAGCAGTACTTC; V: TRBV7-9; size: few; J: TRBJ2-7; D: TRBD2
CDR3: CASSLRVDTGELFF; DNA: TGCGCCAGCAGCTTGCGGGTAGACACCGGGGAGCTGTTTTTT; V: TRBV5-1; size: .; J: TRBJ2-2; D: .
CDR3: CASRLMGQGRNTEAFF; DNA: TGCGCCAGCAGGCTAATGGGACAGGGGAGGAACACTGAAGCTTTCTTT; V: TRBV5-1; size: few; J: TRBJ1-1; D: TRBD1
CDR3: CASSRTGDDQPQHF; DNA: TGTGCCAGCAGTCGCACAGGGGATGATCAGCCCCAGCATTTT; V: TRBV6-5; size: .; J: TRBJ1-5; D: TRBD1
CDR3: CASSWHTEAFF; DNA: TGTGCCAGTAGCTGGCACACTGAAGCTTTCTTT; V: TRBV19; size: many; J: TRBJ1-1; D: .